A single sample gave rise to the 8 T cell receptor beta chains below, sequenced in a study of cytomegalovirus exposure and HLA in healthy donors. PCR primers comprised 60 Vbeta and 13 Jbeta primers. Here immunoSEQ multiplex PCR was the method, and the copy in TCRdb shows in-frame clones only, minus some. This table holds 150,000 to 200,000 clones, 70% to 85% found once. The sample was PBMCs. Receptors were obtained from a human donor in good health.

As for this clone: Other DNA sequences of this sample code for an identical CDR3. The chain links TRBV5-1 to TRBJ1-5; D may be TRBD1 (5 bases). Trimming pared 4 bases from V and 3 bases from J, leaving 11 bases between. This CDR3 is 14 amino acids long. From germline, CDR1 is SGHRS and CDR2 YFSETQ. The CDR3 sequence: CASSPGGVNQPQHF. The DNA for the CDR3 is TGCGCCAGCAGCCCGGGGGGGGTCAATCAGCCCCAGCATTTT.

This CDR3 reads CASSFRGTGGGEQFF. The CDR3 region has the DNA TGTGCCAGCAGCTTTCGCGGGACAGGGGGCGGAGAGCAGTTCTTC. The chain combines TRBV7-9 with TRBJ2-1, with 12 bases that match TRBD1. The CDR3 runs 15 residues. V gave up 3 bases and J gave up 10 bases; unmatched junction bases: 7. The V gene's germline CDR1 is SEHNR and CDR2 FQNEAQ (reference sequence).

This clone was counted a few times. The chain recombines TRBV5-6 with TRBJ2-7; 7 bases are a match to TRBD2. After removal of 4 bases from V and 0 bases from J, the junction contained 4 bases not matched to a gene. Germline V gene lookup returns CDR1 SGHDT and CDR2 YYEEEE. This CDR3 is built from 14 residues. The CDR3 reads CASSLAESSYEQYF. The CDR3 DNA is TGTGCCAGCAGCCTAGCGGAGAGCTCCTACGAGCAGTACTTC.

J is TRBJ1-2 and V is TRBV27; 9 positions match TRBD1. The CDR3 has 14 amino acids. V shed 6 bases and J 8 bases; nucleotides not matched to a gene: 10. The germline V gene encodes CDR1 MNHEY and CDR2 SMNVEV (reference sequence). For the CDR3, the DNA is TGTGCCAGCAGCGTATGGACAGGGGCGGAAGGCTACACCTTC. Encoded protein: CASSVWTGAEGYTF.

CDR3 nucleotide sequence: TGTGCCAGCAGATACGGACAGGGTATAGGTGAAGCTTTCTTT. This gives the protein CASRYGQGIGEAFF. The rearrangement joins TRBV11-2 to TRBJ1-1, with TRBD1 matching over 8 bases. The CDR3 runs 14 residues. CDR1 SGHAT and CDR2 FQNNGV come from the germline V gene. J lost 7 bases, V lost 6 bases, and 10 bases had no gene match.

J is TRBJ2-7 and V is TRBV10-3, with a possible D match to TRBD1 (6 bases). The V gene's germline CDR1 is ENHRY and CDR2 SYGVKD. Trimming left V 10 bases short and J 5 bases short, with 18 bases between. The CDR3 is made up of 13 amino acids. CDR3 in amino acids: CASGQPNQDEQYF. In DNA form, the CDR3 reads TGTGCCAGCGGACAGCCCAATCAGGACGAGCAGTACTTC.

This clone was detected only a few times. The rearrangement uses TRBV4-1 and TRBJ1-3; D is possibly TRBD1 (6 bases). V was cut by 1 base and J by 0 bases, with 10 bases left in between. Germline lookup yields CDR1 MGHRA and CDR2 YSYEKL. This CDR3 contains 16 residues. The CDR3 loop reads CASSQGFRGSGNTIYF. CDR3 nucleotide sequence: TGCGCCAGCAGCCAAGGTTTCAGGGGCTCTGGAAACACCATATATTTT.

The CDR3 DNA sequence: TGCGCCAGCAGCCAACAGACTCCGCCCCCCGGGGAGCTGTTTTTT. Translated, it gives CASSQQTPPPGELFF. The chain has TRBV4-3 and TRBJ2-2; D unresolved. In germline, CDR1 is LGHNA, CDR2 YSLEER. CDR3 length: 15 amino acids. With 2 bases removed from V and 6 bases from J, the gap between germline ends came to 13 bases.